This paragraph reports one TCR beta chain. The sample originates from a study of shared clonotypes between healthy human individuals. TCRdb keeps only in-frame clones here, not all; method: immunoSEQ multiplex PCR. The sample lists around 1.9 million clones, 90% to 95% occurring once. Naive CD8 cells comprised CD45RO-negative, CCR7-positively selected cells, excluding terminally differentiated effector memory CD45RA+ cells. The clonotype originates from a man between 18 and 35 years old in good health. Some clones in this sample may be carry-over from other donors' samples. The sequenced sample was naive CD8+ T cells from PBMCs.

The DNA of the CDR3 is TGTGCCAGCAGCCCGGGAGTACCGAATGAGCAGTTCTTC. Its protein product is CASSPGVPNEQFF. The rearrangement links TRBV7-9 to TRBJ2-1; weak D call: TRBD2 (6 bases). The CDR3 spans 13 residues. Germline CDR1 SEHNR, CDR2 FQNEAQ (reference sequence). Trimming cost V 5 bases and J 7 bases, with 12 bases left between them.